One sample yielded the 22 T cell receptor beta chains listed below, sequenced in a study of T cell responses to AZD1222 COVID-19 vaccine. Only in-frame clones appear in the TCRdb table, and some are missing; sequencing was by immunoSEQ multiplex PCR. This table has about 160,000 clones, roughly 90% appearing once. The material was peripheral blood, obtained on day 0 of AZD1222 vaccination. These receptors were collected from an adult in good health.

V usage is TRBV27 and J usage is TRBJ2-1; TRBD1 might be the D (6 bases). This CDR3 has 13 amino acids. Trimming shortened V by 6 bases and J by 6 bases, and 12 bases separated the two germline ends. The germline V gene has CDR1 MNHEY and CDR2 SMNVEV (reference sequence). CDR3 in amino acids: CASRLGQINEQFF. In DNA, the CDR3 is TGTGCCAGCAGGCTTGGACAGATCAATGAGCAGTTCTTC.

The rearrangement links TRBV27 to TRBJ2-1; the D gene is possibly TRBD2 (5 bases). V gave up 3 bases and J gave up 4 bases, with 22 bases separating them. The CDR3 covers 18 residues. Germline loops: CDR1 MNHEY, CDR2 SMNVEV (reference sequence). The CDR3 loop is CASSFLLTGNDPYNEQFF. CDR3 in DNA: TGTGCCAGCAGTTTCCTTCTAACGGGGAACGATCCGTACAATGAGCAGTTCTTC.

The chain is built from TRBV5-1 and TRBJ2-2; 7 bases fit TRBD1. This CDR3 spans 16 amino acids. With V trimmed by 1 base and J by 0 bases, 3 bases remained unmatched. CDR1 SGHRS and CDR2 YFSETQ come from the germline V gene. The CDR3 DNA reads as TGCGCCAGCAGCTTGAGCGGACAGGCGAACACCGGGGAGCTGTTTTTT. Translated, it gives CASSLSGQANTGELFF.

V gene TRBV14 combines with J gene TRBJ1-2; 7 positions match TRBD1. Germline V lookup: CDR1 SGHDN, CDR2 FVKESK. The J segment lost 6 bases and the V segment lost 4 bases, leaving 8 bases of the junction unmatched. The CDR3 loop spans 14 amino acids. The CDR3 loop reads CASSRGTAHHGYTF. In DNA form, the CDR3 reads TGTGCCAGCAGCCGCGGGACAGCACATCATGGCTACACCTTC.

The rearrangement joins TRBV5-1 to TRBJ2-3, with unresolved D. This CDR3 contains 14 residues. Germline values: CDR1 SGHRS, CDR2 YFSETQ. V dropped 0 bases and J dropped 5 bases, with 10 bases sitting between them. This CDR3 is CASSLEGPGDTQYF. CDR3 bases: TGCGCCAGCAGCTTGGAAGGGCCGGGAGATACGCAGTATTTT.

The genes are TRBV12-3 or TRBV12-4 and TRBJ2-7; D possibly corresponds to TRBD2 (6 bases). This CDR3 contains 13 residues. Trimming cost V 3 bases and J 0 bases, with 6 bases left between them. For the CDR3, the DNA is TGTGCCAGCAGTTTCGGGAGCTCCTACGAGCAGTACTTC. This translates into CASSFGSSYEQYF.

The chain employs TRBV2 and TRBJ2-5; possible D gene TRBD1, 5 bases. The V end was cut by 4 bases, the J end by 4 bases, with 16 bases between. The CDR3 sequence is 15 residues long. Looked up from germline, CDR1 is SNHLY and CDR2 is FYNNEI. CDR3 residues: CASSASQGSGETQYF. CDR3 DNA sequence: TGTGCCAGCAGTGCCAGTCAGGGATCAGGAGAGACCCAGTACTTC.

The chain couples TRBV23-1 to TRBJ1-2; D is uncertain. TRBV23-1 is treated as an ORF (open reading frame) with a function not yet certain. This CDR3 has 14 amino acids. Trimming removed 3 bases from V and 4 bases from J, with 12 bases in between. Here the CDR3 DNA reads TGCGCCAGCAGTCACACCATTGCGGGCTATGGCTACACCTTC. Translating it yields CASSHTIAGYGYTF.

The rearrangement links TRBV4-3 to TRBJ2-3, with D uncertain. Germline V gene sequence: CDR1 LGHNA, CDR2 YSLEER. This CDR3 region has 13 residues. Trimming cost V 2 bases and J 6 bases, with 9 bases left between them. CDR3 in DNA: TGCGCCAGCAGCCAAACTTTACGGGATACGCAGTATTTT. This gives the protein CASSQTLRDTQYF.

The V gene is TRBV14, the J gene TRBJ1-2; 9 bases fit TRBD1. The CDR3 runs 13 residues. Germline values: CDR1 SGHDN, CDR2 FVKESK. The trim removed 2 bases at V and 6 bases at J, leaving 1 base unmatched. The CDR3 DNA is TGTGCCAGCAGCCAACGGACAGGGGATGGCTACACCTTC. Residues: CASSQRTGDGYTF.

The chain couples TRBV7-9 to TRBJ1-2; unclear D gene. The CDR3 covers 14 residues. Trimming stripped 1 base from V and 0 bases from J, with 6 bases between. Germline CDR1 and CDR2: SEHNR and FQNEAQ (reference sequence). DNA for the CDR3: TGTGCCAGCAGCTTAGGAAGCACTAACTATGGCTACACCTTC. Protein product: CASSLGSTNYGYTF.

This chain uses TRBV5-4 with TRBJ2-1; a possible D gene is TRBD1 (5 bases). The CDR3 has 14 amino acids. Trimming took 0 bases from V and 5 from J, leaving 9 bases between them. Germline V gene data show CDR1 as SGHNT and CDR2 as YYREEE (reference sequence). The CDR3 here is CASSLAQGDNEQFF. The DNA of the CDR3 is TGTGCCAGCAGCTTGGCCCAGGGTGACAATGAGCAGTTCTTC.

This sequence joins TRBV28 and TRBJ2-7; the D is unclear. This CDR3 is built from 16 residues. Trimming left V 3 bases short and J 2 bases short, with 17 bases between. In germline, CDR1 is MDHEN, CDR2 SYDVKM. The CDR3 DNA sequence: TGTGCCAGCAGTTTTCGCTCCGGGTTAAACCCCTACGAGCAGTACTTC. It is translated as CASSFRSGLNPYEQYF.

The chain uses TRBV9 and TRBJ1-4, with a possible D match to TRBD1 (6 bases). CDR3 length: 17 residues. The germline CDR1 and CDR2 sequences are SGDLS and YYNGEE. Trimming cost V 0 bases and J 0 bases, with 12 bases left between them. The CDR3: CASSVEGGPATNEKLFF. CDR3 DNA sequence: TGTGCCAGCAGCGTAGAGGGGGGGCCTGCAACTAATGAAAAACTGTTTTTT.

This chain uses TRBV27 with TRBJ2-7; D unclear. Germline-derived CDR1 and CDR2 are MNHEY and SMNVEV (reference sequence). V lost 3 bases and J lost 5, with 11 bases in between. The length of the CDR3 is 13 residues. CDR3 sequence: CASSFEFWHEQYF. CDR3 in DNA: TGTGCCAGCAGTTTTGAGTTCTGGCACGAGCAGTACTTC.

V usage is TRBV7-2 and J usage is TRBJ1-2, with D uncertain. Germline values: CDR1 SGHTA, CDR2 FQGNSA. CDR3 length: 12 residues. Trimming removed 5 bases from V and 4 bases from J, with 8 bases in between. The CDR3 here is CASSPPGYGYTF. CDR3 bases: TGTGCCAGCAGCCCCCCCGGCTATGGCTACACCTTC.

The chain links TRBV25-1 to TRBJ2-5; D may be TRBD1 or TRBD2 (6 bases each). Germline-derived CDR1 and CDR2 are MGHDK and SYGVNS. Deletions cut 3 bases from V and 4 bases from J, with 15 bases between. There are 15 residues in the CDR3. The CDR3 is CASSDPKGGGETQYF. The CDR3 coding sequence is TGTGCCAGCAGTGACCCAAAGGGGGGTGGAGAGACCCAGTACTTC.

This chain links TRBV7-2 with TRBJ1-1; D gene uncertain. The V and J ends lost 6 bases and 4 bases respectively, with 15 bases between them. This CDR3 region has 14 residues. The germline V gene encodes CDR1 SGHTA and CDR2 FQGNSA. The DNA of the CDR3 is TGTGCCAGCAGGTGGGGTGGAGCGGCCACTGAAGCTTTCTTT. This encodes CASRWGGAATEAFF. Drawing the rest from reference TRBV7-2 and TRBJ1-1, the complete variable domain is GAGVSQSPSNKVTEKGKDVELRCDPISGHTALYWYRQSLGQGLEFLIYFQGNSAPDKSGLPSDRFSAERTGGSVSTLTIQRTQQEDSAVYLCASRWGGAATEAFFGQGTRLTVV.

The chain joins TRBV19 to TRBJ1-1; no reliable D call. CDR1 LNHDA and CDR2 SQIVND come from the germline V gene (reference sequence). This CDR3 spans 14 amino acids. V lost 5 bases and J lost 0, with 10 bases in between. CDR3 residues: CASSSDGLNTEAFF. The CDR3 region has the DNA TGTGCCAGTAGTTCCGACGGACTGAACACTGAAGCTTTCTTT.

V gene TRBV28 combines with J gene TRBJ1-5, with TRBD1 matching 7 bases. CDR3 size: 15 residues. The germline CDR1 and CDR2 sequences are MDHEN and SYDVKM. Trimming at V came to 3 bases and at J to 2 bases, leaving 4 bases not matched to a gene. CDR3 nucleotides: TGTGCCAGCAGTTTTCTGGGGACAGGCAATCAGCCCCAGCATTTT. It yields the protein CASSFLGTGNQPQHF.

The chain carries TRBV28 and TRBJ1-2, with 11 bases aligning to TRBD1. J gave up 7 bases and V 5 bases, and 6 bases lay outside the gene matches. The CDR3 totals 14 residues. The germline V gene encodes CDR1 MDHEN and CDR2 SYDVKM. The CDR3 here is CASSSGQGARGYTF. CDR3 in DNA: TGTGCCAGCAGTAGCGGACAGGGGGCGCGTGGCTACACCTTC.

V usage is TRBV2 and J usage is TRBJ1-4, with D uncertain. The germline V and J ends were trimmed by 6 bases and 7 bases, with 15 bases remaining between them. The CDR3 has 14 amino acids. Germline V gene data show CDR1 as SNHLY and CDR2 as FYNNEI. The CDR3 spells CASRETSGGEKLFF. The CDR3 nucleotides read TGTGCCAGCAGAGAGACATCAGGCGGTGAAAAACTGTTTTTT. Together with reference TRBV2 and TRBJ1-4, the CDR3 gives the full variable domain: EPEVTQTPSHQVTQMGQEVILRCVPISNHLYFYWYRQILGQKVEFLVSFYNNEISEKSEIFDDQFSVERPDGSNFTLKIRSTKLEDSAMYFCASRETSGGEKLFFGSGTQLSVL.